This TCR beta chain was obtained from a study of vaccination and CD4 T cells after COVID-19. Study-level information: In the convalescent cohort, there were six males and four females, two of them Hispanic. Following dose two, a median about 71 days (range 14 to 241) passed before post-vaccine samples were taken.

Time point denoted: late sampling 161 to 241 days after vaccination in a few convalescent patients. The treatment was: approximately nine-day PBMC culture with coronavirus spike peptide pools or control peptides (ViraFEST assay). Concerning this clonotype itself: Its antigen remains unidentified.

Researchers used the Oncomine TCR Beta short-read assay to sequence DNA from cultured CD4+ T cells. The authors extracted genomic DNA from cultured CD4+ T cells. TCRdb reprocessed the PCR reads with MiXCR, giving one entry per CDR3 protein. The sample has around 19,000 distinct CDR3 sequences, 30% to 45% seen once. Points from the study as a whole: Only after vaccination were a median about 87% of convalescents' reactive clones seen.

Sequenced here: CD4+ T cells from blood, cultured in vitro, sampled about 7 months after SARS-CoV-2 vaccination. This receptor was taken from a human donor who had recovered from COVID-19.

The CDR3 sequence: CATSDFSRTDTQYF. CDR3 bases: TGTGCCACCAGTGATTTTTCCCGCACAGATACGCAGTATTTT. The chain links TRBV24-1 to TRBJ2-3; D not resolved. The ends were cut back, 1 base at V and 1 base at J, with 5 bases in the middle. The CDR3 is made up of 14 amino acids. CDR1 and CDR2 (germline): KGHDR, SFDVKD.